The 17 T cell receptor beta chains below come from one sample, sequenced in a study of T cell responses to AZD1222 COVID-19 vaccine. Only in-frame clones appear in the TCRdb table, and some are missing; sequencing was by immunoSEQ multiplex PCR. The sample includes about 79,000 clones, 80% to 90% seen only once; the top ten take 28%. The sequencing here drew on peripheral blood, taken 28 days after the second AZD1222 dose. The receptors were sampled from an adult who received the AZD1222 COVID-19 vaccine.

The rearrangement uses TRBV7-9 and TRBJ2-3; D unclear. This CDR3 spans 15 amino acids. The germline V and J ends were trimmed by 1 base and 0 bases, with 8 bases remaining between them. CDR1 and CDR2 from the germline V gene are SEHNR and FQNEAQ (reference sequence). The CDR3 reads CASSLDSQSTDTQYF. CDR3 bases: TGTGCCAGCAGCTTAGATTCACAGAGCACAGATACGCAGTATTTT.

This chain joins TRBV12-3 or TRBV12-4 and TRBJ2-3, with D unresolved. Between the trimmed V and J ends, which lost 2 bases and 5 bases, there was a span of 2 bases. The CDR3 spans 11 residues. The CDR3 nucleotides read TGTGCCAGCAGTTTAAAAGATACGCAGTATTTT. Its translation: CASSLKDTQYF.

The chain joins TRBV27 to TRBJ2-2; 11 nucleotides agree with TRBD1. The germline V gene encodes CDR1 MNHEY and CDR2 SMNVEV (reference sequence). The CDR3 totals 18 residues. J lost 5 bases, V lost 1 base, and 9 bases had no gene match. The CDR3, as DNA: TGTGCCAGCAGTTTATGGACAGGGGGCTCCAGAGGAACCGGGGAGCTGTTTTTT. As protein: CASSLWTGGSRGTGELFF.

This chain joins TRBV5-4 and TRBJ1-2; no clear D gene. V dropped 1 base and J dropped 2 bases, with 12 bases sitting between them. The germline V gene encodes CDR1 SGHNT and CDR2 YYREEE (reference sequence). The CDR3 covers 15 residues. The CDR3 coding sequence is TGTGCCAGCAGCTTGTCCCGACCAGAGAACTATGGCTACACCTTC. The encoded protein is CASSLSRPENYGYTF.

V usage is TRBV7-2 and J usage is TRBJ1-6; D is ambiguous. Trimming pared 7 bases from V and 0 bases from J, leaving 19 bases between. This CDR3 is built from 18 residues. Germline V gene sequence: CDR1 SGHTA, CDR2 FQGNSA. For the CDR3, the DNA is TGTGCCAGCAACCTCCAAAGGGCCGGGGACTCCTATAATTCACCCCTCCACTTT. Translation gives CASNLQRAGDSYNSPLHF.

The rearrangement uses TRBV19 and TRBJ1-5, with 7 bases lining up with TRBD1. The germline gives CDR1 LNHDA, CDR2 SQIVND (reference sequence). J lost 9 bases, V lost 5 bases, and 10 bases had no gene match. The CDR3 is made up of 14 amino acids. The CDR3 sequence: CASSADRVRGPQHF. The CDR3 DNA follows: TGTGCCAGTAGTGCCGACAGGGTGCGGGGGCCCCAGCATTTT.

The genes are TRBV11-2 and TRBJ2-7, with TRBD1 matching 9 bases. The CDR3 is made up of 16 amino acids. The junction had 13 bases not matched to a gene; V was cut back by 5 bases and J by 5 bases. The germline V gene has CDR1 SGHAT and CDR2 FQNNGV. Here the CDR3 reads CASSPNTGGASNEQYF. DNA of the CDR3: TGTGCCAGCAGCCCAAATACAGGGGGCGCGTCCAACGAGCAGTACTTC.

The chain's CDR3 is CASGLPQGYGYTF. In nucleotides, the CDR3 is TGTGCTAGTGGTTTACCGCAGGGTTATGGCTACACCTTC. The chain has TRBV12-5 and TRBJ1-2; D is possibly TRBD1 (5 bases). Trimming took 3 bases from V and 5 from J, leaving 10 bases between them. There are 13 residues in the CDR3. Germline assignment: CDR1 LGHNT and CDR2 FRNRAP.

The rearrangement uses TRBV7-9 and TRBJ2-7, with 8 bases aligning to TRBD2. CDR3 length equals 15 residues. The ends lost 5 bases at V and 5 bases at J; junction bases unmatched: 11. Germline CDR1 is SEHNR and CDR2 is FQNEAQ (reference sequence). CDR3 DNA: TGTGCCAGCAGCCCCCGTCAGCGGGAGAACGACGAGCAGTACTTC. It codes for CASSPRQRENDEQYF.

The chain carries TRBV28 and TRBJ2-1; TRBD2 aligns across 8 bases. This CDR3 is built from 14 residues. V trimming: 6 bases; J trimming: 5 bases; junction bases outside the gene matches: 6. CDR1 MDHEN and CDR2 SYDVKM come from the germline V gene. CDR3 DNA sequence: TGTGCCAGCAGCCCCAGCGGGAGAAACAATGAGCAGTTCTTC. It specifies CASSPSGRNNEQFF.

The chain recombines TRBV24-1 with TRBJ2-1; 12 bases line up with TRBD2. The CDR3 consists of 17 residues. Per germline, CDR1 KGHDR and CDR2 SFDVKD. V lost 3 bases, J lost 8 bases, and 10 bases stayed unmatched. The CDR3 region is CATSDPRLAGGPDEQFF. The CDR3 coding sequence is TGTGCCACCAGTGATCCCCGGCTAGCGGGAGGGCCGGATGAGCAGTTCTTC.

The chain employs TRBV29-1 and TRBJ2-1; 8 bases are a match to TRBD2. Unmatched junction bases numbered 10, after V lost 1 base and J lost 2 bases. The CDR3 runs 17 residues. From germline, CDR1 is SQVTM and CDR2 ANQGSEA. CDR3 DNA sequence: TGCAGCGTTGAAGCCCCTAGCGGGTCGTCCCCCTACAATGAGCAGTTCTTC. Its protein product is CSVEAPSGSSPYNEQFF.

V and J are TRBV5-1 and TRBJ2-1; D unresolved. Germline lookup yields CDR1 SGHRS and CDR2 YFSETQ. CDR3 length: 15 amino acids. The V and J ends lost 2 bases and 7 bases respectively, with 16 bases between them. CDR3 sequence: CASSFLVGTDNEQFF. The DNA of the CDR3 is TGCGCCAGCAGCTTTTTGGTGGGAACGGATAATGAGCAGTTCTTC.

This sequence joins TRBV28 and TRBJ2-1; the D gene is possibly TRBD1 (5 bases). Trimming stripped 8 bases from V and 3 bases from J, with 14 bases between. This CDR3 comprises 14 residues. Germline CDR1 MDHEN, CDR2 SYDVKM. CDR3 sequence reads: CASLGRGYYNEQFF. CDR3 sequence (DNA): TGTGCCAGCTTGGGAAGGGGCTACTACAATGAGCAGTTCTTC.

J is TRBJ2-7 and V is TRBV5-1; TRBD1 aligns across 8 bases. Germline lookup yields CDR1 SGHRS and CDR2 YFSETQ. Germline trimming cut 2 bases from V and 6 bases from J; bases unmatched to any gene: 7. CDR3 length: 14 residues. CDR3 sequence (DNA): TGCGCCAGCAGCTTAGGACAGGGCCTAGGCGAGCAGTACTTC. It codes for CASSLGQGLGEQYF.

The rearrangement joins TRBV19 to TRBJ1-5, with D tentatively TRBD1 (6 bases). Germline lookup yields CDR1 LNHDA and CDR2 SQIVND (reference sequence). This CDR3 contains 14 residues. V lost 9 bases and J 4 bases, leaving 16 bases between the germline ends. The CDR3 spells CASTDSGVNQPQHF. The CDR3 DNA reads as TGTGCCAGCACCGACTCAGGGGTTAATCAGCCCCAGCATTTT.

CDR3 nucleotide sequence: TGCAGCGTTGGGGCCGAGGGTCGAGGCTACACCTTC. This gives the protein CSVGAEGRGYTF. The chain has TRBV29-1 and TRBJ1-2; D uncertain. CDR3 length: 12 amino acids. The germline CDR1 and CDR2 sequences are SQVTM and ANQGSEA. Trimming pared 4 bases from V and 8 bases from J, leaving 14 bases between.